This T cell receptor (beta chain) was documented in a study of blood T cell repertoires in COVID-19. The wider study: PBMCs, B-cell-depleted T cells, or T cells were the source of the cDNA or gDNA that made up the material.

The count of this clone is one. Original data processing: Reference gene primer amplification gave nucleated cell count estimates. Using immunoSEQ multiplex PCR, the repertoire was profiled, and TCRdb retains in-frame clones only, with some absent. Clone size and the V and J calls come from that table; the DNA yielded D and trimming. The sample shows around 330,000 clones, roughly 90% of them seen only once. The V segment lost 4 bases and the J segment 3 bases; nucleotides outside the gene matches: 5. Per germline, CDR1 MNHEY and CDR2 SVGEGT. The CDR3 runs 15 residues. Self-reported history from a screening survey and questionnaire set each donor's cohort. Cohort 3 recovered donors had two negative PCRs, clearance, or symptom resolution.

This receptor was identified in a woman aged 18-29 years who had recovered from COVID-19. Sequenced sample: PBMCs or T cells enriched from blood (not recorded which). The J gene is TRBJ1-2, the V gene TRBV6-2 or TRBV6-3, with 10 bases identical to TRBD1. In nucleotides, the CDR3 is TGTGCCAGCAGTTCCCTCGGGACAGGGGACTATGGCTACACCTTC. Its protein product is CASSSLGTGDYGYTF.